These 28 T cell receptor beta chains share one sample of origin, sequenced in a study of T cell responses to AZD1222 COVID-19 vaccine. Here immunoSEQ multiplex PCR was the method, and the copy in TCRdb shows in-frame clones only, minus some. The table includes some 150,000 clones, approximately 88% detected once. The input for sequencing was peripheral blood, taken on day 0 of AZD1222 vaccination. These receptors were obtained from an adult in good health.

The V and J genes are TRBV19 and TRBJ1-1; 11 bases match TRBD1. The V segment lost 3 bases and the J segment 7 bases; nucleotides outside the gene matches: 7. The CDR3 is 15 residues long. Germline V gene sequence: CDR1 LNHDA, CDR2 SQIVND (reference sequence). CDR3 sequence reads: CASSILGQGAVEAFF. CDR3 nucleotides: TGTGCCAGTAGTATCCTCGGACAGGGGGCAGTTGAAGCTTTCTTT.

The rearrangement joins TRBV7-8 to TRBJ2-5; a possible D gene is TRBD1 (5 bases). This CDR3 is 16 amino acids long. Trimming stripped 1 base from V and 2 bases from J, with 14 bases between. Germline V gives CDR1 SGHVS, CDR2 FQNEAQ. DNA for the CDR3: TGTGCCAGCAGCTTAGATGGGGCACTGTTTCAAGAGACCCAGTACTTC. Encoded protein: CASSLDGALFQETQYF. Combining the CDR3 with reference TRBV7-8 and TRBJ2-5 gives the whole variable domain GAGVSQSPRYKVAKRGQDVALRCDPISGHVSLFWYQQALGQGPEFLTYFQNEAQLDKSGLPSDRFFAERPEGSVSTLKIQRTQQEDSAVYLCASSLDGALFQETQYFGPGTRLLVL.

The CDR3 region has the DNA TGTGCCAGCAGTGTTCGCCGACAGGGAGAGACCCAGTACTTC. Encoded protein: CASSVRRQGETQYF. The rearrangement links TRBV2 to TRBJ2-5; TRBD1 agrees at 7 bases. Germline loops: CDR1 SNHLY, CDR2 FYNNEI. After removal of 4 bases from V and 4 bases from J, the junction contained 6 bases not matched to a gene. CDR3 size: 14 residues.

This rearrangement joins TRBV7-9 to TRBJ2-7, with 9 positions matching TRBD2. The CDR3 consists of 14 residues. Germline V CDR1 and CDR2: SEHNR, FQNEAQ (reference sequence). The trim removed 1 base at V and 11 bases at J, leaving 9 bases unmatched. CDR3 sequence reads: CASSLGDHSGSEYF. The CDR3 DNA is TGTGCCAGCAGCTTAGGAGATCATAGCGGGAGTGAGTACTTC.

This clone occurred once. The chain has TRBV7-8 and TRBJ1-5, with D perhaps TRBD1 (6 bases). This CDR3 has 15 amino acids. V gave up 5 bases and J gave up 4 bases, with 15 bases separating them. Germline V gene data show CDR1 as SGHVS and CDR2 as FQNEAQ. The CDR3 nucleotides are TGTGCCAGCAGCCCAGGGGTAAAGCTTAATCAGCCCCAGCATTTT. This gives the protein CASSPGVKLNQPQHF. Using reference TRBV7-8 and TRBJ1-5 for the parts outside the CDR3, the full variable domain is GAGVSQSPRYKVAKRGQDVALRCDPISGHVSLFWYQQALGQGPEFLTYFQNEAQLDKSGLPSDRFFAERPEGSVSTLKIQRTQQEDSAVYLCASSPGVKLNQPQHFGDGTRLSIL.

The genes are TRBV5-8 and TRBJ2-7, with 7 bases lining up with TRBD1. Germline V gene data show CDR1 as SGHTS and CDR2 as YDEGEE. The V gene end was trimmed by 4 bases and the J gene end by 4 bases; junction bases not matched to a gene: 2. The CDR3 sequence is 12 residues long. The CDR3 nucleotides are TGTGCCAGCAGCCAGGGGGAGTACGAGCAGTACTTC. Its protein product is CASSQGEYEQYF.

J is TRBJ1-6 and V is TRBV5-6, with no clear D. CDR1 SGHDT and CDR2 YYEEEE come from the germline V gene. The CDR3 spans 15 residues. Trimming removed 0 bases from V and 9 bases from J, with 13 bases in between. CDR3 residues: CASSLGWVESSPLHF. For the CDR3, the DNA is TGTGCCAGCAGCTTGGGATGGGTAGAAAGTTCACCCCTCCACTTT.

V usage is TRBV11-1 and J usage is TRBJ2-2; a weak D match, TRBD2 (6 bases). Trimming removed 5 bases from V and 3 bases from J, with 10 bases in between. Germline V gene data show CDR1 as SGHAT and CDR2 as FQDESV (reference sequence). The CDR3 has 14 amino acids. The CDR3 is CASSIGTYTGELFF. In DNA, the CDR3 is TGTGCCAGCAGCATCGGGACTTACACCGGGGAGCTGTTTTTT.

V and J are TRBV6-6 and TRBJ2-3; 7 bases fit TRBD2. After removal of 7 bases from V and 6 bases from J, the junction contained 7 bases not matched to a gene. Germline values: CDR1 MNHNY, CDR2 SVGAGI (reference sequence). CDR3 length: 13 residues. The CDR3 loop reads CASNTPTSDTQYF. The CDR3 DNA is TGTGCCAGCAATACACCGACTAGCGATACGCAGTATTTT.

The V gene is TRBV18, the J gene TRBJ1-2; D possibly corresponds to TRBD1 (6 bases). Between the trimmed V and J ends, which lost 3 bases and 6 bases, there was a span of 8 bases. This CDR3 contains 12 residues. Germline V gene lookup returns CDR1 KGHSH and CDR2 LQKENI. CDR3 loop: CASSPDRDGYTF. The DNA for the CDR3 is TGTGCCAGCTCACCGGACAGAGATGGCTACACCTTC. The full variable domain, in which reference TRBV18 and TRBJ1-2 provide the parts outside the CDR3, is NAGVMQNPRHLVRRRGQEARLRCSPMKGHSHVYWYRQLPEEGLKFMVYLQKENIIDESGMPKERFSAEFPKEGPSILRIQQVVRGDSAAYFCASSPDRDGYTFGSGTRLTVV.

DNA for the CDR3: TGTGCCAGCAGCCAAGGCGGTCTGTACGAGCAGTACTTC. Its translation: CASSQGGLYEQYF. This chain uses TRBV4-2 with TRBJ2-7; D is uncertain. The CDR3 sequence is 13 residues long. Per the germline V gene, CDR1 is LGHNA and CDR2 is YNFKEQ. V was pared by 1 base and J by 4 bases, with 8 bases between.

This clone was found once. This chain's CDR3 is CASSFRAGNYNEQFF. CDR3 nucleotides: TGTGCCAGCAGTTTTAGAGCGGGGAACTACAATGAGCAGTTCTTC. The chain employs TRBV27 and TRBJ2-1, with 7 bases fitting TRBD2. The CDR3 has 15 amino acids. J was trimmed by 3 bases and V by 3 bases; bases with no gene match: 5. Per germline, CDR1 MNHEY and CDR2 SMNVEV (reference sequence).

CDR3 nucleotides: TGTGCCAGCAGTCCATCCCGGACAGGGCTCCCCCCTATTCAGTACTTC. Translated: CASSPSRTGLPPIQYF. V gene TRBV27 combines with J gene TRBJ2-4, with 8 bases that match TRBD1. Germline assignment: CDR1 MNHEY and CDR2 SMNVEV (reference sequence). The junction had 16 bases not matched to a gene; V was cut back by 5 bases and J by 10 bases. CDR3 length: 16 residues.

The sample holds one count of this clone. This chain connects TRBV19 to TRBJ1-2; a weak D match, TRBD1 (6 bases). The CDR3 is 13 amino acids. Germline V gene sequence: CDR1 LNHDA, CDR2 SQIVND (reference sequence). Trimming left V 7 bases short and J 2 bases short, with 11 bases between. CDR3 in DNA: TGTGCCAGTAACGAGGACAGCAACTATGGCTACACCTTC. This sequence encodes CASNEDSNYGYTF. The entire variable domain, with the rest obtained from reference TRBV19 and TRBJ1-2, is as follows: DGGITQSPKYLFRKEGQNVTLSCEQNLNHDAMYWYRQDPGQGLRLIYYSQIVNDFQKGDIAEGYSVSREKKESFPLTVTSAQKNPTAFYLCASNEDSNYGYTFGSGTRLTVV.

The gene calls are TRBV11-2 and TRBJ1-6; the D is unclear. The CDR3 covers 12 residues. Germline V gives CDR1 SGHAT, CDR2 FQNNGV. The V and J ends lost 2 bases and 9 bases respectively, with 5 bases between them. CDR3 in DNA: TGTGCCAGCAGCTTATTATTTTCACCCCTCCACTTT. Translation gives CASSLLFSPLHF. Variable domain in full (rest from reference TRBV11-2 and TRBJ1-6): EAGVAQSPRYKIIEKRQSVAFWCNPISGHATLYWYQQILGQGPKLLIQFQNNGVVDDSQLPKDRFSAERLKGVDSTLKIQPAKLEDSAVYLCASSLLFSPLHFGNGTRLTVT.

This sequence joins TRBV6-2 or TRBV6-3 and TRBJ1-5; D is undetermined. With 6 bases removed from V and 1 base from J, the gap between germline ends came to 7 bases. This CDR3 spans 13 amino acids. In germline, CDR1 is MNHEY, CDR2 SVGEGT. The CDR3 DNA follows: TGTGCCAGCAGCCCGGACAGCAATCAGCCCCAGCATTTT. It is translated as CASSPDSNQPQHF.

V gene TRBV19 combines with J gene TRBJ2-7; 12 positions match TRBD1. J was trimmed by 5 bases and V by 4 bases; bases with no gene match: 6. The CDR3 loop spans 15 amino acids. Germline values: CDR1 LNHDA, CDR2 SQIVND (reference sequence). The CDR3 sequence is CASSTGTGGFNEQYF. The CDR3 DNA reads TGTGCCAGTAGTACCGGGACAGGGGGCTTCAACGAGCAGTACTTC. Variable domain in full (rest from reference TRBV19 and TRBJ2-7): DGGITQSPKYLFRKEGQNVTLSCEQNLNHDAMYWYRQDPGQGLRLIYYSQIVNDFQKGDIAEGYSVSREKKESFPLTVTSAQKNPTAFYLCASSTGTGGFNEQYFGPGTRLTVT.

The chain carries TRBV7-8 and TRBJ2-1; 10 positions match TRBD1. The germline V gene has CDR1 SGHVS and CDR2 FQNEAQ. Germline trimming cut 6 bases from V and 4 bases from J; bases unmatched to any gene: 6. This CDR3 contains 15 residues. The CDR3 coding sequence is TGTGCCAGCAGTCTCCGGGACAGGGGATACAATGAGCAGTTCTTC. It translates to CASSLRDRGYNEQFF.

This clone has more than one count but fewer than ten. The chain combines TRBV10-1 with TRBJ1-1; 9 nucleotides agree with TRBD1. J gave up 3 bases and V 6 bases, and 5 bases lay outside the gene matches. Germline CDR1 WNHNN, CDR2 SYGVQD (reference sequence). The length of the CDR3 is 14 residues. The CDR3 region is CASRGTGHDTEAFF. CDR3 DNA sequence: TGCGCCAGCAGGGGGACAGGGCATGACACTGAAGCTTTCTTT.

The chain employs TRBV29-1 and TRBJ2-2; 8 bases agree with TRBD1. CDR1 is SQVTM and CDR2 is ANQGSEA in the germline V gene. The junction had 5 bases not matched to a gene; V was cut back by 5 bases and J by 6 bases. This CDR3 is built from 13 residues. CDR3 residues: CSVNDRGAGELFF. Here the CDR3 DNA reads TGCAGCGTTAATGACAGGGGTGCCGGGGAGCTGTTTTTT.

The rearrangement uses TRBV7-2 and TRBJ1-3; D is perhaps TRBD1 (5 bases). CDR1 SGHTA and CDR2 FQGNSA come from the germline V gene. The V end lost 3 bases, the J end lost 4 bases, and 13 bases lay between the germline ends. This CDR3 contains 15 residues. The CDR3 sequence is CASSFLGAQGNTIYF. The DNA for the CDR3 is TGTGCCAGCAGCTTCCTCGGGGCGCAAGGAAACACCATATATTTT.

The chain joins TRBV4-3 to TRBJ2-5; 10 nucleotides match TRBD1. Trimming at V came to 1 base and at J to 2 bases, leaving 7 bases not matched to a gene. CDR3 length: 17 amino acids. Germline CDR1 reads LGHNA; CDR2 reads YSLEER. Here the CDR3 reads CASSQVTGGIGQETQYF. The CDR3 DNA sequence: TGCGCCAGCAGCCAAGTGACAGGGGGCATTGGGCAAGAGACCCAGTACTTC.

This clone has just a few counts. V is TRBV9 and J is TRBJ1-1, with D tentatively TRBD1 (6 bases). This CDR3 is built from 16 residues. The V and J ends lost 0 bases and 5 bases respectively, with 17 bases between them. Germline CDR1 reads SGDLS; CDR2 reads YYNGEE. CDR3 sequence: CASSVGGGSFATEAFF. CDR3 sequence (DNA): TGTGCCAGCAGCGTAGGAGGGGGATCCTTTGCTACTGAAGCTTTCTTT. Supplemented by reference TRBV9 and TRBJ1-1, the full variable domain reads DSGVTQTPKHLITATGQRVTLRCSPRSGDLSVYWYQQSLDQGLQFLIQYYNGEERAKGNILERFSAQQFPDLHSELNLSSLELGDSALYFCASSVGGGSFATEAFFGQGTRLTVV.

V gene TRBV2 combines with J gene TRBJ1-4; TRBD1 matches at 7 bases. The V gene's germline CDR1 is SNHLY and CDR2 FYNNEI. J gave up 10 bases and V 8 bases, and 22 bases lay outside the gene matches. The CDR3 contains 17 residues. The CDR3 sequence is CASVPSETGLISGKLFF. CDR3 DNA: TGTGCCAGCGTGCCTTCCGAGACAGGGTTGATTAGTGGAAAACTGTTTTTT. The full variable domain, its missing parts supplied by reference TRBV2 and TRBJ1-4, is EPEVTQTPSHQVTQMGQEVILRCVPISNHLYFYWYRQILGQKVEFLVSFYNNEISEKSEIFDDQFSVERPDGSNFTLKIRSTKLEDSAMYFCASVPSETGLISGKLFFGSGTQLSVL.

DNA of the CDR3: TGCGCCAGCAGCCAAATCCGGCGGGGGAACACTGAAGCTTTCTTT. Amino acid sequence: CASSQIRRGNTEAFF. The chain has TRBV4-3 and TRBJ1-1; unclear D gene. Looked up from germline, CDR1 is LGHNA and CDR2 is YSLEER. This CDR3 has 15 amino acids. Trimming took 2 bases from V and 1 from J, leaving 11 bases between them.

The chain links TRBV13 to TRBJ1-1; the D is unclear. CDR3 length: 14 amino acids. Germline CDR1 is PRHDT and CDR2 is FYEKMQ (reference sequence). The ends were cut back, 5 bases at V and 3 bases at J, with 13 bases in the middle. The CDR3: CASSPRIVDTEAFF. The DNA for the CDR3 is TGTGCCAGCAGCCCCCGGATTGTGGACACTGAAGCTTTCTTT.

CDR3 DNA sequence: TGTGCCAGCAGCTTACAGAGGGTGGGAAATAGCAATCAGCCCCAGCATTTT. Its protein product is CASSLQRVGNSNQPQHF. The chain combines TRBV7-8 with TRBJ1-5; D unresolved. The CDR3 sequence is 17 residues long. Looked up from germline, CDR1 is SGHVS and CDR2 is FQNEAQ. V shed 2 bases and J shed 0 bases, with 14 bases lying between them.

The rearrangement joins TRBV4-2 to TRBJ1-6; the match to TRBD1 covers 7 bases. Germline V lookup: CDR1 LGHNA, CDR2 YNFKEQ. This CDR3 spans 18 amino acids. V lost 3 bases to trimming and J lost 1 base; unmatched junction nucleotides: 9. DNA for the CDR3: TGTGCCAGCAGCCAGGAAGGGGGCGCCGAATCCTATAATTCACCCCTCCACTTT. As protein: CASSQEGGAESYNSPLHF.